This T cell receptor (beta chain) was found in a study of control samples from healthy donors and cancer patients. This CDR3 is 15 amino acids long. CDR1 is MDHEN, CDR2 SYDVKM, per germline. The V gene end was trimmed by 7 bases and the J gene end by 3 bases; junction bases not matched to a gene: 7. Measured with immunoSEQ multiplex PCR; TCRdb has only the in-frame clones, and not every one. The table shows about 170,000 clones, with about nine tenths occurring only once. The rearrangement uses TRBV28 and TRBJ1-3; 9 bases align to TRBD1. The clonotype originates from a woman aged 25-40 years in good health. The source material was blood. Written as DNA, the CDR3 is TGTGCCAGCACCCTACAGGGGGCTCGTGGAAACACCATATATTTT. Amino acids: CASTLQGARGNTIYF.